This T cell receptor (beta chain) was found in a study of shared clonotypes between healthy human individuals. Several immunoSEQ 96-well plates shared each subset's DNA, each plate a replicate. Template for every sorted-subset replicate PCR totaled 200 to 250 ng DNA, approximately 30,000 T cell genomes. Original processing notes: Junction-only immunoSEQ data arrived without quality scores, meaning filtering differed. Profiled with immunoSEQ multiplex PCR; TCRdb holds only in-frame clones, not every one. D and trimming were read from the DNA, whereas the V and J calls and clone size are those reported in that table. The sample gives hundreds of thousands of clones, 85% to 95% of which show up once; about 0.11% is in the top ten. This CDR3 has 15 amino acids. CDR1 is MNHEY and CDR2 is SMNVEV in the germline V gene (reference sequence). The V segment lost 6 bases and the J segment 4 bases; nucleotides outside the gene matches: 6.

Naive CD8 cells lacked CD45RO and underwent positive selection for CCR7, leaving out terminally differentiated effector memory CD45RA+ cells. Whole-study results and caveats: About 5% of naive CD4 clonotypes were shared across a few donors.

In regard to this clone: The antigen remains unidentified.

The sample taken for sequencing was naive CD8+ T cells sorted from blood. The chain recombines TRBV27 with TRBJ2-3; 11 nucleotides align to TRBD2. This TCR derives from a woman aged 25 to 39 in good health. The chain's CDR3 is CASSIGTSGADTQYF. In DNA form, the CDR3 reads TGTGCCAGCAGCATCGGGACTAGCGGCGCAGATACGCAGTATTTT.